A selection of T cell receptor beta chains follows, all from one sample in a study of T cell responses to AZD1222 COVID-19 vaccine. The assay was immunoSEQ multiplex PCR, and TCRdb's table has in-frame clones only and misses some. The top ten hold 7.5% to 9.5% of the sample, which has more than 110,000 clones, just over 90% seen once. The starting material was peripheral blood, obtained on day 0 of AZD1222 vaccination. Receptors were obtained from an adult in good health. CDR3s include the opening cysteine and the closing phenylalanine or tryptophan. The D gene is left open where the match is weak. Size values are once, few and many counts, or a class for expanded clones, and some rows have none.

J gene	D gene	V gene	clone size	CDR3 protein	CDR3 DNA
TRBJ2-3	-	TRBV9	-	CASSVEGQWADTQYF	TGTGCCAGCAGCGTGGAGGGGCAGTGGGCAGATACGCAGTATTTT
TRBJ1-2	-	TRBV7-9	-	CASSSRDMDGYTF	TGTGCCAGCAGCTCCCGGGACATGGATGGCTACACCTTC
TRBJ2-1	-	TRBV6-5	-	CASSGQLGWGNEQFF	TGTGCCAGCAGCGGACAGTTAGGTTGGGGCAATGAGCAGTTCTTC
TRBJ2-2	TRBD2	TRBV18	-	CASSPPPGLADSGELFF	TGTGCCAGCTCACCTCCTCCGGGACTAGCGGACTCCGGGGAGCTGTTTTTT
TRBJ1-5	-	TRBV2	-	CASSMSKDQPQHF	TGTGCCAGCAGTATGTCGAAAGATCAGCCCCAGCATTTT
TRBJ2-4	TRBD2	TRBV30	-	CAWSVGLAGNIQYF	TGTGCCTGGAGTGTAGGGCTAGCGGGAAACATTCAGTACTTC
TRBJ2-3	-	TRBV6-1	-	CASSALGRGVADTQYF	TGTGCCAGCAGTGCCTTGGGGCGGGGTGTGGCAGATACGCAGTATTTT
TRBJ2-5	-	TRBV5-1	-	CASSLTWFRSQYF	TGCGCCAGCAGCTTGACTTGGTTTAGGTCCCAGTACTTC
TRBJ1-1	-	TRBV6-5	-	CASSYGGSEAFF	TGTGCCAGCAGTTACGGTGGGTCTGAAGCTTTCTTT
TRBJ1-3	-	TRBV5-5	-	CASSLNIGPGNTIYF	TGTGCCAGCAGCTTGAACATAGGCCCTGGAAACACCATATATTTT
TRBJ1-6	TRBD1	TRBV7-8	-	CASSLQGDSPLHF	TGTGCCAGCAGCTTACAGGGGGATTCACCCCTCCACTTT
TRBJ2-3	-	TRBV5-6	-	CASSLPGSTDTQYF	TGTGCCAGCAGCTTGCCAGGAAGCACAGATACGCAGTATTTT
TRBJ2-6	-	TRBV2	-	CASSLRAPLDVLTF	TGTGCCAGCTCCCTCCGGGCCCCCCTCGACGTCCTGACTTTC
TRBJ1-5	-	TRBV2	-	CASSQMVSNQPQHF	TGTGCCAGCAGCCAAATGGTATCGAACCAGCCCCAGCATTTT
TRBJ1-2	-	TRBV12-3/TRBV12-4	-	CASSLAGLYGYTF	TGTGCCAGCAGTTTAGCCGGACTCTATGGCTACACCTTC
TRBJ1-4	TRBD1	TRBV7-9	-	CASSLTGDGKLFF	TGTGCCAGCAGCTTAACAGGGGACGGAAAACTGTTTTTT
TRBJ1-1	-	TRBV6-5	-	CASQALNTEAFF	TGTGCCAGTCAGGCGTTGAACACTGAAGCTTTCTTT
TRBJ1-4	-	TRBV7-9	-	CASSPGETGLATNEKLFF	TGTGCCAGCAGCCCCGGGGAGACAGGACTTGCAACTAATGAAAAACTGTTTTTT
TRBJ1-2	-	TRBV6-5	-	CASSYVANYGYTF	TGTGCCAGCAGTTACGTGGCGAACTATGGCTACACCTTC
TRBJ1-2	TRBD1	TRBV7-2	-	CASSRGQGASGYTF	TGTGCCAGCAGCCGGGGACAGGGGGCTAGCGGCTACACCTTC
TRBJ2-2	-	TRBV7-3	-	CATGDPNTGELFF	TGTGCCACAGGGGACCCGAACACCGGGGAGCTGTTTTTT
TRBJ1-1	-	TRBV10-2	-	CASSLPPRGFNTEAFF	TGCGCCAGCAGTTTACCACCTAGGGGGTTCAACACTGAAGCTTTCTTT
TRBJ1-6	-	TRBV7-3	-	CASSLTGLYNSPLHF	TGTGCCAGCAGCTTAACGGGACTGTATAATTCACCCCTCCACTTT
TRBJ2-1	-	TRBV4-1	-	CASSYGGPTYNEQFF	TGCGCCAGCAGCTACGGGGGGCCCACCTACAATGAGCAGTTCTTC
TRBJ1-1	-	TRBV5-6	-	CASSNLGRLNTEAFF	TGTGCCAGCAGCAACCTGGGACGGTTGAACACTGAAGCTTTCTTT
TRBJ1-1	-	TRBV7-2	once	CASSWGGYGGGNTEAFF	TGTGCCAGCAGCTGGGGTGGTTATGGGGGTGGGAACACTGAAGCTTTCTTT
TRBJ2-2	-	TRBV30	-	CAWVGTSNTGELFF	TGTGCCTGGGTAGGGACATCGAACACCGGGGAGCTGTTTTTT
TRBJ1-1	-	TRBV7-9	-	CASSLVSGKYTEAFF	TGTGCCAGCAGCTTAGTATCAGGGAAGTACACTGAAGCTTTCTTT
TRBJ1-5	-	TRBV19	-	CASSIYGTSNQPQHF	TGTGCCAGTAGTATCTACGGGACTAGCAATCAGCCCCAGCATTTT